This TCR beta chain was captured in a study of a mutant IDH1 vaccine in newly diagnosed glioma (dated by TCRdb to about 2021). In the study overall: Vaccination started 4-6 weeks after radiotherapy alone, or was given together with temozolomide cycles in the groups whose treatment included chemotherapy. Of the roughly 31 treated patients, about 62% were male and about 38% were female, and the mean age was about 40 years. Before enrollment, most patients had been given radiochemotherapy with temozolomide as standard therapy, while the rest had received either radiotherapy alone or temozolomide alone. The week-35 safety follow-up took place at visit V12, and the week-47 end of study took place at visit V13. Peripheral blood was drawn at six visits: V03 (baseline), V05, V07, V10, V12 and V13. For exploratory analyses, under 30 treated patients had longitudinal TCRB deep sequencing done wherever samples were available. The investigation overall reported the following: Vaccine-induced immune responses across multiple MHC alleles were detected in 93.3% of patients. Pseudoprogression seemed to be unrelated to changes in the top peripheral T cell clonotypes found by TCRB sequencing. According to the authors, sample limitations meant that analyses of patient blood samples could not be reproduced. Selection of PBMC samples for TCRB deep sequencing was based on availability.

On this clone itself: There is no known antigen for this receptor. No clone much larger than this one lies a single base away; base qualities are absent.

V gives up 6 bases and J gives up 0 bases, and the segment between their germline ends measures 6 bases. Per the germline V gene (reference sequence), MNHEY is the CDR1 and SMNVEV is the CDR2. The CDR3 goes from the cysteine to the phenylalanine over 13 residues. CDR3 DNA is the only sequence kept; it has 39 bases, read in frame from the first base. The sample's time point label is to be understood as: week 35, safety follow-up. A 20-mer mutant IDH1 peptide at 300 micrograms in Montanide made up each vaccine dose, which was injected subcutaneously together with topical imiquimod. Across visits V03 through V10, patients got a total of eight vaccinations, given in weeks 1, 3, 5, 7, 11, 15, 19 and 23. Newly diagnosed WHO grade 3 or 4 IDH1-mutant astrocytomas showing loss of nuclear ATRX were present in the donors. The samples were drawn from NOA16, a multicentre, single-arm, open-label phase I trial in Germany that tested a mutant IDH1 peptide vaccine in humans for the first time. Genomic DNA for TCRB sequencing was extracted from EDTA blood using the DNeasy Blood and Tissue Kit.

The library was made by the immunoSEQ multiplex PCR assay. Rearranged TCR beta chain sequences were amplified using the hsTCRB Kit according to the manufacturer's protocol. An Illumina MiSeq was used to sequence the TCRB libraries. The paper's processing steps were these. Demultiplexing, trimming and gene mapping were performed with the kit vendor's proprietary platform. TCRdb retrieved this table from immuneACCESS and kept in-frame rearrangements only. Not all clones are present; in checked studies, unresolved V genes account for under half, and no reason is known for the remainder. The DNA gave D and trimming, while V, J and clone size come from that table. The sample has 53,000 or so clones on record, 79% of them singletons. In total, the top ten clones hold 6% to 8% of the sample.

Sample: PBMCs, taken from a glioma patient whose treatment included an IDH1 peptide vaccine. This chain joins TRBV27 to TRBJ2-1; no D gene call is confident. The sequence came from a man aged 40-55 years with glioma. The CDR3 in this case is CASRESSYNEQFF. The DNA reads as follows: TGTGCCAGCAGGGAAAGCTCCTACAATGAGCAGTTCTTC.